This passage covers 25 T cell receptor beta chains from one sample sequenced in a study of cytomegalovirus exposure and HLA in healthy donors. PCR primers comprised 60 Vbeta and 13 Jbeta primers. Clones were sequenced by immunoSEQ multiplex PCR, and TCRdb holds only the in-frame ones, with some missing. The sample has approximately 210,000 clones; around nine tenths are singletons. Sequences were obtained from PBMCs. These receptors came from a young woman in good health and CMV-seronegative.

The V gene is TRBV9, the J gene TRBJ1-1, with 12 positions matching TRBD1. Germline V CDR1 and CDR2: SGDLS, YYNGEE. The trim removed 3 bases at V and 2 bases at J, leaving 2 bases unmatched. This CDR3 comprises 15 residues. CDR3 residues: CASSGGQGANTEAFF. CDR3 sequence (DNA): TGTGCCAGCAGCGGGGGACAGGGGGCTAACACTGAAGCTTTCTTT.

This clone was observed once. The chain couples TRBV19 to TRBJ1-6, with TRBD1 matching over 8 bases. With 8 bases clipped from V and 4 bases from J, the junction kept 1 base outside the gene matches. Germline V gives CDR1 LNHDA, CDR2 SQIVND (reference sequence). The CDR3 loop spans 13 amino acids. The CDR3 DNA follows: TGTGCCAGTGGGACAGGTTATAATTCACCCCTCCACTTT. Its translation: CASGTGYNSPLHF.

The J gene is TRBJ1-6, the V gene TRBV10-1; a possible D gene is TRBD1 (5 bases). Per germline, CDR1 WNHNN and CDR2 SYGVQD (reference sequence). The CDR3 covers 14 residues. V dropped 3 bases and J dropped 5 bases, with 8 bases sitting between them. CDR3 sequence reads: CASSEDRNNSPLHF. For the CDR3, the DNA is TGCGCCAGCAGTGAAGACAGAAATAATTCACCCCTCCACTTT.

The chain uses TRBV6-6 and TRBJ2-5, with a possible D match to TRBD2 (6 bases). This CDR3 has 14 residues. Germline V gene data show CDR1 as MNHNY and CDR2 as SVGAGI (reference sequence). V was clipped by 4 bases and J by 3 bases, with 12 bases between them. The CDR3 loop is CASSWGLSEETQYF. CDR3 bases: TGTGCCAGCAGTTGGGGACTCTCTGAAGAGACCCAGTACTTC.

The chain carries TRBV5-1 and TRBJ2-1; weak D call: TRBD2 (6 bases). This CDR3 region has 16 residues. Germline V gives CDR1 SGHRS, CDR2 YFSETQ. Trimming shortened V by 0 bases and J by 3 bases, and 13 bases separated the two germline ends. DNA for the CDR3: TGCGCCAGCAGCTTGGCCCCTAGCGTTATCTACAATGAGCAGTTCTTC. Translation: CASSLAPSVIYNEQFF. The full variable domain, with the rest looked up from reference TRBV5-1 and TRBJ2-1, is KAGVTQTPRYLIKTRGQQVTLSCSPISGHRSVSWYQQTPGQGLQFLFEYFSETQRNKGNFPGRFSGRQFSNSRSEMNVSTLELGDSALYLCASSLAPSVIYNEQFFGPGTRLTVL.

This clone was counted a single time. The rearrangement uses TRBV5-5 and TRBJ2-7, with TRBD1 identical over 10 bases. The CDR3 has 14 residues. Looked up from germline, CDR1 is SGHKS and CDR2 is YYEKEE (reference sequence). With 1 base clipped from V and 7 bases from J, the junction kept 5 bases outside the gene matches. CDR3 region: CASSLSRTGGEQYF. CDR3 nucleotides: TGTGCCAGCAGCTTGTCCAGGACAGGGGGTGAGCAGTACTTC.

CDR3 sequence reads: CASSPGGRREQYF. CDR3 coding DNA: TGTGCCAGTAGCCCAGGGGGCCGGCGGGAGCAGTACTTC. This chain uses TRBV19 with TRBJ2-7, with 8 bases that match TRBD1. The CDR3 totals 13 residues. The germline V gene encodes CDR1 LNHDA and CDR2 SQIVND (reference sequence). Unmatched junction bases numbered 8, after V lost 6 bases and J lost 7 bases.

The chain uses TRBV4-2 and TRBJ1-2; a possible D gene is TRBD1 (5 bases). The germline V gene encodes CDR1 LGHNA and CDR2 YNFKEQ. CDR3 size: 17 residues. The V end was cut by 0 bases, the J end by 6 bases, with 20 bases between. CDR3 loop: CASSQERGGLGGDGYTF. CDR3 nucleotides: TGTGCCAGCAGCCAAGAACGGGGAGGTCTGGGAGGGGATGGCTACACCTTC.

The J gene is TRBJ2-7, the V gene TRBV18, with D unresolved. The germline V gene encodes CDR1 KGHSH and CDR2 LQKENI. V was trimmed by 3 bases and J by 0 bases, leaving 6 bases between them. The CDR3 spans 13 residues. Here the CDR3 DNA reads TGTGCCAGCTCACCTTCGAGCTCCTACGAGCAGTACTTC. Residues: CASSPSSSYEQYF.

The genes are TRBV30 and TRBJ1-2; unclear D gene. Trimming removed 0 bases from V and 8 bases from J, with 13 bases in between. The CDR3 is made up of 13 amino acids. CDR1 GTSNPN and CDR2 SVGIG come from the germline V gene (reference sequence). In DNA form, the CDR3 reads TGTGCCTGGAGTGTAGCTCCTCCGAAGGGCTACACCTTC. It is translated as CAWSVAPPKGYTF.

This clone has a single count. V gene TRBV13 combines with J gene TRBJ1-1; TRBD1 matches at 8 bases. This CDR3 has 14 amino acids. From germline, CDR1 is PRHDT and CDR2 FYEKMQ (reference sequence). V trimming: 2 bases; J trimming: 3 bases; junction bases outside the gene matches: 2. The chain's CDR3 is CASSLQGAHTEAFF. The CDR3 nucleotides read TGTGCCAGCAGCTTACAGGGGGCTCACACTGAAGCTTTCTTT.

The rearrangement joins TRBV10-3 to TRBJ2-3; D may be TRBD1 (6 bases). This CDR3 region has 13 residues. The germline CDR1 and CDR2 sequences are ENHRY and SYGVKD. The V and J ends lost 2 bases and 4 bases respectively, with 7 bases between them. DNA for the CDR3: TGTGCCATCAGTGAGGCAGGGGCAGATACGCAGTATTTT. Amino acids: CAISEAGADTQYF.

The rearrangement links TRBV7-9 to TRBJ2-7; D ambiguous. Trimming took 7 bases from V and 7 from J, leaving 17 bases between them. CDR3 length: 13 residues. Per germline, CDR1 SEHNR and CDR2 FQNEAQ (reference sequence). The DNA for the CDR3 is TGTGCCAGCACCTCGCTTGGAACGAGGGAGCAGTACTTC. This sequence encodes CASTSLGTREQYF.

The chain uses TRBV4-1 and TRBJ2-6; D not certain. Germline V CDR1 and CDR2: MGHRA, YSYEKL. Trimming removed 0 bases from V and 0 bases from J, with 6 bases in between. CDR3 length: 16 residues. The CDR3 bases are TGCGCCAGCAGCCAAGAATGGCACTCTGGGGCCAACGTCCTGACTTTC. The encoded protein is CASSQEWHSGANVLTF.

The chain employs TRBV9 and TRBJ2-2; D is ambiguous. CDR1 SGDLS and CDR2 YYNGEE come from the germline V gene. Trimming removed 4 bases from V and 0 bases from J, with 7 bases in between. The CDR3 loop spans 14 amino acids. DNA of the CDR3: TGTGCCAGCAGCCCGCGATCGAACACCGGGGAGCTGTTTTTT. It codes for CASSPRSNTGELFF.

This chain uses TRBV28 with TRBJ1-1; TRBD1 agrees at 8 bases. The V gene's germline CDR1 is MDHEN and CDR2 SYDVKM. The CDR3 length is 13 residues. V was pared by 4 bases and J by 10 bases, with 8 bases of the junction left unmatched. This CDR3 reads CASSSTGGRRAFF. The CDR3 region has the DNA TGTGCCAGCAGTTCCACAGGGGGTAGAAGAGCTTTCTTT.

The rearrangement uses TRBV7-6 and TRBJ2-3; D is possibly TRBD1 (5 bases). Germline CDR1 SGHVS, CDR2 FNYEAQ. V was clipped by 8 bases and J by 0 bases, with 15 bases between them. This CDR3 is built from 15 residues. The CDR3 loop reads CASGAGAPSTDTQYF. Written as DNA, the CDR3 is TGTGCCAGCGGGGCTGGGGCCCCCAGCACAGATACGCAGTATTTT. The variable domain in full, with the rest retrieved from reference TRBV7-6 and TRBJ2-3, is GAGVSQSPRYKVTKRGQDVALRCDPISGHVSLYWYRQALGQGPEFLTYFNYEAQQDKSGLPNDRFSAERPEGSISTLTIQRTEQRDSAMYRCASGAGAPSTDTQYFGPGTRLTVL.

The V gene is TRBV5-1, the J gene TRBJ1-4; weak D call: TRBD1 (6 bases). Germline CDR1 reads SGHRS; CDR2 reads YFSETQ. Between the trimmed V and J ends, which lost 0 bases and 5 bases, there was a span of 14 bases. The CDR3 totals 16 residues. DNA for the CDR3: TGCGCCAGCAGCTTGGCCTCAGGACAGCGAAATGAAAAACTGTTTTTT. Protein: CASSLASGQRNEKLFF.

The V and J genes are TRBV6-1 and TRBJ2-7; 7 bases map to TRBD1. Losses at the gene ends were 5 bases for V and 2 bases for J; bases not matched to a gene: 9. Germline CDR1 reads MNHNS; CDR2 reads SASEGT. The CDR3 runs 15 residues. CDR3 bases: TGTGCCAGCAGTCAAATACAGGGGCCTACCTACGAGCAGTACTTC. It yields the protein CASSQIQGPTYEQYF.

The chain recombines TRBV30 with TRBJ1-2; TRBD1 might be the D (5 bases). The germline gives CDR1 GTSNPN, CDR2 SVGIG (reference sequence). The CDR3 has 15 amino acids. V lost 3 bases and J lost 1, with 15 bases in between. CDR3: CAWSGGTPLNYGYTF. The CDR3 DNA reads as TGTGCCTGGAGCGGGGGGACGCCTCTTAACTATGGCTACACCTTC.

The chain is built from TRBV10-3 and TRBJ2-7; a possible D gene is TRBD2 (7 bases). V dropped 0 bases and J dropped 4 bases, with 13 bases sitting between them. The CDR3 runs 15 residues. Per the germline V gene, CDR1 is ENHRY and CDR2 is SYGVKD. The CDR3 is CAISESAGARYEQYF. CDR3 sequence (DNA): TGTGCCATCAGTGAGTCCGCGGGGGCGAGGTACGAGCAGTACTTC.

This clone was seen a single time. The V and J genes are TRBV6-4 and TRBJ2-7, with 9 bases aligning to TRBD1. Per germline, CDR1 MRHNA and CDR2 SNTAGT. The CDR3 is made up of 17 amino acids. V was pared by 0 bases and J by 6 bases, with 12 bases of the junction left unmatched. Here the CDR3 DNA reads TGTGCCAGCAGTGACTCGGGGAAGGACAGGGGTGGCTTCGAGCAGTACTTC. Its translation: CASSDSGKDRGGFEQYF.

This clone was counted once. The chain joins TRBV6-1 to TRBJ1-2; D ambiguous. Trimming removed 7 bases at V and 4 bases at J, with 13 bases between. CDR3 length equals 13 residues. The germline gives CDR1 MNHNS, CDR2 SASEGT. This CDR3 is CASKRTSSYGYTF. The CDR3 coding sequence is TGTGCCAGCAAAAGGACTTCGAGCTATGGCTACACCTTC.

The chain has TRBV18 and TRBJ1-1; perhaps TRBD1 as D (5 bases). This CDR3 spans 14 amino acids. Per germline, CDR1 KGHSH and CDR2 LQKENI. V gave up 6 bases and J gave up 8 bases, with 19 bases separating them. In DNA, the CDR3 is TGTGCCAGCTCGCGAAGTGCCTCGGAGGGGGAAGCTTTCTTT. It translates to CASSRSASEGEAFF.

Comment on this clone: The identical CDR3 is also encoded by other nucleotide sequences in the sample. The chain joins TRBV5-1 to TRBJ1-1, with unresolved D. The CDR3 has 14 amino acids. Trimming left V 0 bases short and J 1 base short, with 7 bases between. Germline CDR1 SGHRS, CDR2 YFSETQ. For the CDR3, the DNA is TGCGCCAGCAGCTTGGTCGGGGAGAACACTGAAGCTTTCTTT. Its translation is CASSLVGENTEAFF.